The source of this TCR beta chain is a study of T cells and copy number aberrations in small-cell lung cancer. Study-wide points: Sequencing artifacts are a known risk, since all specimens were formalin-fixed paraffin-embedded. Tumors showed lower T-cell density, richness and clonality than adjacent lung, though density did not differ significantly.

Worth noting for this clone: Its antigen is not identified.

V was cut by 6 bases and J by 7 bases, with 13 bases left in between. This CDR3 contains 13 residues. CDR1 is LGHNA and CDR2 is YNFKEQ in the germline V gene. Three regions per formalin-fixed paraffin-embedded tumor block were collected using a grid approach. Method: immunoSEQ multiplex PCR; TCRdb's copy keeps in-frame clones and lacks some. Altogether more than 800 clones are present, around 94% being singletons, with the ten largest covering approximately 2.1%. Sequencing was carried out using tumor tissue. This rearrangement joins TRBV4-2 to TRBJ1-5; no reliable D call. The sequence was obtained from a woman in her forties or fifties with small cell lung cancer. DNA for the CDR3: TGTGCCAGCAGTCAAAGGCTCGGGCAGCCCCAGCATTTT. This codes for CASSQRLGQPQHF.